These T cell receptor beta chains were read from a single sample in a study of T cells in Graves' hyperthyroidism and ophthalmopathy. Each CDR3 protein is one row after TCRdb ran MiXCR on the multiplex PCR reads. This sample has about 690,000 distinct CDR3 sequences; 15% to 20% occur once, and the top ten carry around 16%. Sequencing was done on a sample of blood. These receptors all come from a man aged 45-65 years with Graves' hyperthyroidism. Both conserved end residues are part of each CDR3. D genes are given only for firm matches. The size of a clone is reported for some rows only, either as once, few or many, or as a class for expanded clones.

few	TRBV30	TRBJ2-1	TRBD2	TGTGCCTGGGATCGGGGGGGAGGAAACTACAATGAGCAGTTCTTC	CAWDRGGGNYNEQFF
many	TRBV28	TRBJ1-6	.	TGTGCCAGCAGTTCGGCGGGGGCCCATAATTCACCCCTCCACTTT	CASSSAGAHNSPLHF
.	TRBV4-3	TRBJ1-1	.	TGCGCCAGCAGCCAAGATTGGGAGGGTTGGACTGAAGCTTTCTTT	CASSQDWEGWTEAFF
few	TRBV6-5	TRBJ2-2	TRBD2	TGTGCCAGCAGTTACAAGCGGGAGAGGATCGGGGAGCTGTTTTTT	CASSYKRERIGELFF
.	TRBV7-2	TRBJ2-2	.	TGTGCCAGCAGCTTAGGCGGGCCTCCGAACACCGGGGAGCTGTTTTTT	CASSLGGPPNTGELFF
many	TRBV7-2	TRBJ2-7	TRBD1	TGTGCCAGCAGCTCGTTCGGGACAGTCTACGAGCAGTACTTC	CASSSFGTVYEQYF
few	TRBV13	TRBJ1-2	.	TGTGCCAGCAGCTTCCGGACAGATGGCTACACCTTC	CASSFRTDGYTF
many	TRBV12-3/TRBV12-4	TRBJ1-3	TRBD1	TGTGCCAGCAGTTTCGCGATAAGGACAGGGCATGGAAACACCATATATTTT	CASSFAIRTGHGNTIYF
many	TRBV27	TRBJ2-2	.	TGTGCCACCGCGGGACTGGGTAACACCGGGGAGCTGTTTTTT	CATAGLGNTGELFF
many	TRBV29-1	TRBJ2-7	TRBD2	TGCAGCGTTGAAGCTAGCGGGAAACCCTACGAGCAGTACTTC	CSVEASGKPYEQYF
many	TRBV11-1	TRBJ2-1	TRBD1	TGTGCCAGCAGCTTGCGTAACAGGGGCCAGTTCTTC	CASSLRNRGQFF
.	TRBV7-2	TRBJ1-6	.	TGTGCCAGCAGCCGCGTGGATCGGGAATCACCCCTCCACTTT	CASSRVDRESPLHF
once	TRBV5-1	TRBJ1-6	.	TGCGCCAGCAGCTTGGAGGGCGGGAATTATTCACCCCTCCACTTT	CASSLEGGNYSPLHF
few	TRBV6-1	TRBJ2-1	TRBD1	TGTGCCAGCAGGTCACAGGGGTTCTCCTACAATGAGCAGTTCTTC	CASRSQGFSYNEQFF
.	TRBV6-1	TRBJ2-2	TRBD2	TGTGCCAGCAGTCCGAGACTAGCGGCAAACACCGGGGAGCTGTTTTTT	CASSPRLAANTGELFF
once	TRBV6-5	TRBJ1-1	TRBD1	TGTGCCAGCAGTTACTCAGCAGGGGGCCTTTCTGAAGCTTTCTTT	CASSYSAGGLSEAFF
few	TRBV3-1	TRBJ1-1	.	TGTGCCAGCAGCCACTGGCGCGGGAACACTGAAGCTTTCTTT	CASSHWRGNTEAFF
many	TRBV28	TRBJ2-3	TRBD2	TGTGCCAGCAGCCTAGATCGGGGCGGAAAAGTAGCGGGAGGGCCTGCAGATACGCAGTATTTT	CASSLDRGGKVAGGPADTQYF
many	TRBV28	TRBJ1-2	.	TGTGCCAGCAGTTATAGGCGCTTCTTACCATATGGCTACACCTTC	CASSYRRFLPYGYTF
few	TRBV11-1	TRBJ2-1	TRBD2	TGTGCCAGCAGCCCCAGACTTGGAGCGGGAGGGTCCTACAATGAGCAGTTCTTC	CASSPRLGAGGSYNEQFF
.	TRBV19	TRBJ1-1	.	TGTGCCAGTAGGAGTCGGGGGGACACTGAAGCTTTCTTT	CASRSRGDTEAFF
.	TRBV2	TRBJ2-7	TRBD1	TGTGCCAGCAGTGGGACAGGGAAAAACTACGAGCAGTACTTC	CASSGTGKNYEQYF
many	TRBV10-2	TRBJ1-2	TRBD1	TGCGCCAGCAGTGGGGGCAGGGGGTACGGCTACACCTTC	CASSGGRGYGYTF
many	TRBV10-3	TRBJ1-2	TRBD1	TGTGCCATCAGTGAGAAGGAGACAGGGGGCATGCGTGGCTACACCTTC	CAISEKETGGMRGYTF
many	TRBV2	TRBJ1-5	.	TGTGCCAGCAGTGCTTGGGCTAATCAGCCCCAGCATTTT	CASSAWANQPQHF
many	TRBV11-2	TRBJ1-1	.	TGTGCCAGCAGCTTAGAGTGGGCTGAAGCTTTCTTT	CASSLEWAEAFF
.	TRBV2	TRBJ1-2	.	TGTGCCAGCAGTTCCCTCACGGTTGGTGCCGGCTACACCTTC	CASSSLTVGAGYTF
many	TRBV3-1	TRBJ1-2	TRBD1	TGCGCCAGCAGCCCTGGGACAGGCAACTATGGCTACACCTTC	CASSPGTGNYGYTF
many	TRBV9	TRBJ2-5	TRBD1	TGTGCCAGCAGCGTAGTACTAGGGGGCAAAGAGACCCAGTACTTC	CASSVVLGGKETQYF
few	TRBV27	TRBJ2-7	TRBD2	TGTGCCAGCAGTTTAGGAAGCGGGAGGCGCTACGAGCAGTACTTC	CASSLGSGRRYEQYF
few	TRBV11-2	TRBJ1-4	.	TGTGCCAGCAGCTTAATGGGGGGCGACGGTGAAAAACTGTTTTTT	CASSLMGGDGEKLFF
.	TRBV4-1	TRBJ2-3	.	TGCGCCAGCAGCCAAGCCGCCCAACTAAGGTATACGCAGTATTTT	CASSQAAQLRYTQYF
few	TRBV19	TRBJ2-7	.	TGTGCCAGTAGTATACAACCCCAGGCGGGCGAGCAGTACTTC	CASSIQPQAGEQYF
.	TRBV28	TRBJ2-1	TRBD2	TGTGCCAGCAGTAGCCCGGGACTAGTAGTTAGTGAGCAGTTCTTC	CASSSPGLVVSEQFF
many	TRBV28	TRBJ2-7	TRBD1	TGTGCCAGCACCAGTTATAAGGGACAGGCCAACTACGAGCAGTACTTC	CASTSYKGQANYEQYF
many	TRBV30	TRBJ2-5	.	TGTGCCTGGACCCTTGGAGAGACCCAGTACTTC	CAWTLGETQYF
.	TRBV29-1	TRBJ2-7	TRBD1	TGCAGCGTTGAAATTGGGGGACAGGGCTACGAGCAGTACTTC	CSVEIGGQGYEQYF
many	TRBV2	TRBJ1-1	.	TGTGCCAGCAGTGCCCGACTGAGCACTGAAGCTTTCTTT	CASSARLSTEAFF